Listed here is a single T cell receptor (beta chain). Noted time point: baseline, week 1 (first vaccination visit). Treatment specified: pre-vaccination baseline after standard-of-care therapy. This sample was included in a study of a mutant IDH1 vaccine in newly diagnosed glioma. Germline loops: CDR1 LNHNV, CDR2 YYDKDF (reference sequence). Trimming cost V 5 bases and J 4 bases, with 11 bases left between them. This CDR3 spans 14 amino acids. Assay used: immunoSEQ multiplex PCR; TCRdb lists only in-frame clones, some missing. The table shows about 92,000 clones, with roughly 78% occurring only once. The clonotype originates from a man aged 40-49 years with glioma. The source material was PBMCs, sampled from a glioma patient treated with radiotherapy, temozolomide or both. The chain has TRBV15 and TRBJ1-4; D unresolved. The CDR3 here is CATSQDTSNEKLFF. The CDR3 DNA sequence: TGTGCCACCAGCCAAGACACAAGTAATGAAAAACTGTTTTTT. Based on the CDR3 plus reference TRBV15 and TRBJ1-4, the full variable domain is DAMVIQNPRYQVTQFGKPVTLSCSQTLNHNVMYWYQQKSSQAPKLLFHYYDKDFNNEADTPDNFQSRRPNTSFCFLDIRSPGLGDTAMYLCATSQDTSNEKLFFGSGTQLSVL.